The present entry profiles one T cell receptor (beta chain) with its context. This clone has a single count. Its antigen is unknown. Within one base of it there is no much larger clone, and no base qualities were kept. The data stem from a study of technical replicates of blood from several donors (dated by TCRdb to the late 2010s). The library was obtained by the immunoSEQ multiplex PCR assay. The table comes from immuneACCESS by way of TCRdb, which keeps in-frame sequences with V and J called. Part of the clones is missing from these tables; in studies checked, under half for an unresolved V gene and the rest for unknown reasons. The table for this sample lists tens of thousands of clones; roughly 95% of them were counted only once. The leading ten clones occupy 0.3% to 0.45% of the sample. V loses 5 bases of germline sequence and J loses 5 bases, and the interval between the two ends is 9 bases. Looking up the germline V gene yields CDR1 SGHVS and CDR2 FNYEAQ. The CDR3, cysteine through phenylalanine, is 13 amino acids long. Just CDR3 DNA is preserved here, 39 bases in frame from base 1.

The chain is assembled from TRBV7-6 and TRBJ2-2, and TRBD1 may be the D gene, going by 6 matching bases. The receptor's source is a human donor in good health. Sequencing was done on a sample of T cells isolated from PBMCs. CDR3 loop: CASSPGETGELFF. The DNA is TGTGCCAGCAGCCCAGGGGAAACCGGGGAGCTGTTTTTT.